Listed below are T cell receptor beta chains from one sample, sequenced in a study of cytomegalovirus exposure and HLA in healthy donors. Repertoires were generated with immunoSEQ multiplex PCR, while TCRdb's copy carries only in-frame clones and drops some. Of roughly 100,000 clones in the sample, approximately 80% are singletons; the top ten hold less than 5%. The sequencing sample was made of PBMCs. The receptors originated from a middle-aged woman in good health and CMV-seronegative. The CDR3 runs from the conserved cysteine through the conserved F or W. The order of the fields is V gene, CDR3 length, J gene, D gene, clone size, CDR3 protein, CDR3 DNA. The D gene is left open where the match is weak. A row's size may be missing; if present it is once, few, many or a size class.

V gene: TRBV27; CDR3 length: 14; J gene: TRBJ1-6; D gene: -; clone size: -; CDR3 protein: CASSLAGTGSPLHF; CDR3 DNA: TGTGCCAGCAGTTTAGCAGGTACCGGATCACCCCTCCACTTT
V gene: TRBV6-1; CDR3 length: 15; J gene: TRBJ1-5; D gene: TRBD1; clone size: -; CDR3 protein: CASSEGTGGNQPQHF; CDR3 DNA: TGTGCCAGCAGTGAAGGGACAGGGGGCAACCAGCCCCAGCATTTT
V gene: TRBV7-7; CDR3 length: 15; J gene: TRBJ2-5; D gene: TRBD1; clone size: -; CDR3 protein: CASSQGTGGLETQYF; CDR3 DNA: TGTGCTAGCAGCCAGGGGACAGGCGGTTTGGAGACCCAGTACTTC
V gene: TRBV7-9; CDR3 length: 18; J gene: TRBJ2-2; D gene: TRBD1; clone size: -; CDR3 protein: CASSPIGQGARLAGELFF; CDR3 DNA: TGTGCCAGCAGCCCCATTGGACAGGGGGCGCGTCTGGCCGGGGAGCTGTTTTTT
V gene: TRBV6-1; CDR3 length: 11; J gene: TRBJ2-5; D gene: -; clone size: -; CDR3 protein: CASSTRWEQYF; CDR3 DNA: TGTGCCAGCAGTACCCGGTGGGAGCAGTACTTC
V gene: TRBV4-1; CDR3 length: 17; J gene: TRBJ1-3; D gene: -; clone size: -; CDR3 protein: CASSHHLDGLSGNTIYF; CDR3 DNA: TGCGCCAGCAGCCACCACCTTGACGGGTTATCTGGAAACACCATATATTTT
V gene: TRBV19; CDR3 length: 17; J gene: TRBJ1-2; D gene: TRBD1; clone size: few; CDR3 protein: CASSTAGTVRANYGYTF; CDR3 DNA: TGTGCCAGTAGTACGGCCGGGACAGTGCGGGCTAACTATGGCTACACCTTC
V gene: TRBV10-1; CDR3 length: 15; J gene: TRBJ2-2; D gene: -; clone size: -; CDR3 protein: CASSEGPDGAGELFF; CDR3 DNA: TGCGCCAGCAGTGAGGGGCCCGACGGGGCCGGGGAGCTGTTTTTT
V gene: TRBV11-2; CDR3 length: 11; J gene: TRBJ2-7; D gene: -; clone size: -; CDR3 protein: CASSLTGKQYF; CDR3 DNA: TGTGCCAGCAGCTTGACGGGAAAGCAGTACTTC
V gene: TRBV18; CDR3 length: 15; J gene: TRBJ2-1; D gene: -; clone size: -; CDR3 protein: CASSPPGSSYNEQFF; CDR3 DNA: TGTGCCAGCTCACCCCCCGGGTCCTCCTACAATGAGCAGTTCTTC
V gene: TRBV30; CDR3 length: 15; J gene: TRBJ2-7; D gene: TRBD2; clone size: -; CDR3 protein: CAWSEALAGIDEQYF; CDR3 DNA: TGTGCCTGGAGTGAGGCACTAGCGGGGATCGACGAGCAGTACTTC
V gene: TRBV7-2; CDR3 length: 13; J gene: TRBJ1-1; D gene: -; clone size: -; CDR3 protein: CASSLERVAEAFF; CDR3 DNA: TGTGCCAGCAGCTTAGAGAGGGTCGCTGAAGCTTTCTTT
V gene: TRBV29-1; CDR3 length: 15; J gene: TRBJ2-1; D gene: -; clone size: -; CDR3 protein: CSVEDPRGPYNEQFF; CDR3 DNA: TGCAGCGTTGAAGATCCCAGGGGTCCCTACAATGAGCAGTTCTTC